This record covers a single T cell receptor (beta chain). Its antigen is unknown. This specimen comes from a study of Ad26.COV2.S vaccination and SARS-CoV-2 variants. As for the study in general: Into the muscle, Ad26.COV2.S was dosed once or twice, 56 days apart.

Regarding the study as a whole: The placebo group had lower spike-specific TCR breadth than the vaccine recipients did.

This CDR3 has 14 residues. CDR1 and CDR2 from the germline V gene are SNHLY and FYNNEI. Trimming stripped 6 bases from V and 6 bases from J, with 14 bases between. Assay used: immunoSEQ multiplex PCR; TCRdb lists only in-frame clones, some missing. The data show about 250,000 clones, approximately 87% seen once. Treatment denoted: some 19 received Ad26.COV2.S at low or high dose, single or two shots; about 5 received placebo; per-sample allocation not given. Vaccine and placebo recipients were sampled on day 63 after the first injection. Its platform was an Ad26 vector, and its expressed antigen was Wuhan-strain SARS-CoV-2 spike.

The receptor was derived from a person aged 18-60 years who received the Ad26.COV2.S COVID-19 vaccine or a placebo. V is TRBV2 and J is TRBJ1-4, with D perhaps matching TRBD1 (6 bases). The material was peripheral blood, obtained in a trial of Ad26.COV2.S vaccine versus placebo. This CDR3 reads CASRARDKHEKLFF. The CDR3 DNA is TGTGCCAGCAGGGCCCGGGACAAGCATGAAAAACTGTTTTTT. The variable domain in full, with the rest retrieved from reference TRBV2 and TRBJ1-4, is EPEVTQTPSHQVTQMGQEVILRCVPISNHLYFYWYRQILGQKVEFLVSFYNNEISEKSEIFDDQFSVERPDGSNFTLKIRSTKLEDSAMYFCASRARDKHEKLFFGSGTQLSVL.